This record looks at one T cell receptor beta chain sequence and its context. Its antigen is not identified. Presence of unique molecular identifiers characterized the TCR beta cDNA libraries. TCRdb recomputed calls from the PCR reads with MiXCR, one row per CDR3 protein. The data show about 500,000 distinct CDR3 sequences, nearly 45% seen once. This sample is part of a study of post-analysis software for immune sequencing data. Notes on the study in general: Significantly decreased normalized Chao1 diversity was recorded for multiple sclerosis patients relative to controls. There were about 5 TRBV segments more frequent in patients than controls, and TRBV5-6, TRBV5-1 and TRBV20-1 were among them.

V gave up 2 bases and J gave up 6 bases, with 14 bases separating them. The CDR3 has 15 amino acids. Germline CDR1 is MGHDK and CDR2 is SYGVNS. The chain couples TRBV25-1 to TRBJ2-1; D perhaps matches TRBD1 (5 bases). The clonotype was recovered from a girl between 5 and 17 years old with multiple sclerosis. The sample was blood. CDR3 sequence reads: CASSEGMRQGNEQFF. CDR3 DNA: TGTGCCAGCAGTGAAGGTATGAGGCAGGGCAATGAGCAGTTCTTC.